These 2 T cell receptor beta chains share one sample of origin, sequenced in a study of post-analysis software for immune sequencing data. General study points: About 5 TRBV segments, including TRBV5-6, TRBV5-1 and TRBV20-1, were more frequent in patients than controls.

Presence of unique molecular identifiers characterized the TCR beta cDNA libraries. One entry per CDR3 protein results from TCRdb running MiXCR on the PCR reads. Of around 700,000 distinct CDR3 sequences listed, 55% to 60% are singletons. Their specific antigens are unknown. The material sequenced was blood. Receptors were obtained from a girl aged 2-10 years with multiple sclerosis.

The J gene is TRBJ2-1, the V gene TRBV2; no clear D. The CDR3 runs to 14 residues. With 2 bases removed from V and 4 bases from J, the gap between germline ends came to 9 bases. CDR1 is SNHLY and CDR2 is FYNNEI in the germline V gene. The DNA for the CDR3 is TGTGCCAGCAGTGAATCCTCAACTTACAATGAGCAGTTCTTC. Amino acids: CASSESSTYNEQFF.

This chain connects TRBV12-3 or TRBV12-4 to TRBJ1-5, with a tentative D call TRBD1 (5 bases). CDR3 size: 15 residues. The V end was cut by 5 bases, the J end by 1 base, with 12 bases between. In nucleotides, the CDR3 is TGTGCCAGCAGTATGACGGACACCAGCAATCAGCCCCAGCATTTT. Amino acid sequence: CASSMTDTSNQPQHF.